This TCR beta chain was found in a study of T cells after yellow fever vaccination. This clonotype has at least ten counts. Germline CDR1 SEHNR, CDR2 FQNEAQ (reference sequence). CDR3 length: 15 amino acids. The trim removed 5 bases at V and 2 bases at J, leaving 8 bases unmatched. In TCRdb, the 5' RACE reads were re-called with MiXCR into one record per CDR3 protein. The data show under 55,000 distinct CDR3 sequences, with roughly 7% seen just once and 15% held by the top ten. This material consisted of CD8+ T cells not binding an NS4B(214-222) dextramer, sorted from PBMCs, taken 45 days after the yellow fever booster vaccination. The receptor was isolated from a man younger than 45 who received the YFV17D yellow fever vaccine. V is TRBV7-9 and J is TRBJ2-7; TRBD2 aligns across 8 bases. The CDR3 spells CASSHERESPYEQYF. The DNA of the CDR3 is TGTGCCAGCAGCCACGAGCGGGAGTCACCCTACGAGCAGTACTTC.